This TCR beta chain was identified in a study of shared clonotypes between healthy human individuals. Sequencing used immunoSEQ multiplex PCR; TCRdb keeps in-frame clones, though not all of them. The sample holds 2 million to 2.5 million clones, 93% seen once. The sample comprised naive CD4+ T cells from PBMCs. The subset was: CD45RA+ positively selected. This clonotype was sampled from a man between 18 and 29 years old in good health. Some clones in this sample may be carry-over from other donors' samples.

The CDR3 bases are TGTGCCAGCAGCCCATGGGGGGGTTACACTGAAGCTTTCTTT. Translating it yields CASSPWGGYTEAFF. The chain links TRBV5-5 to TRBJ1-1; TRBD1 might be the D (5 bases). This CDR3 has 14 residues. The germline V gene has CDR1 SGHKS and CDR2 YYEKEE (reference sequence). V lost 4 bases to trimming and J lost 3 bases, with 13 bases between them. Looking up the rest from reference TRBV5-5 and TRBJ1-1 gives the full variable domain: DAGVTQSPTHLIKTRGQQVTLRCSPISGHKSVSWYQQVLGQGPQFIFQYYEKEERGRGNFPDRFSARQFPNYSSELNVNALLLGDSALYLCASSPWGGYTEAFFGQGTRLTVV.